This record looks at one T cell receptor beta chain sequence and its context. This clone was seen a handful of times. The clone's antigen remains unknown. Base qualities are missing; no much larger clone stands one base away. The immunoSEQ Assay, a bias-controlled multiplex PCR, was used to amplify TCRbeta CDR3 regions from genomic DNA. The paper's data handling went like this. The number of nucleated cells in each sample was estimated from the amplification of reference gene primers within the assay. Sequence reads were collapsed and filtered to measure the absolute abundance of every unique TCRbeta CDR3 rearrangement. For each sample, productive Simpson clonality was calculated by taking the square root of Simpson's diversity index across productive rearrangements. TCRdb holds this immuneACCESS table with in-frame rearrangements only. Some clones are missing; in checked studies, unresolved V genes explain under half, and the rest has no known cause. V, J and clone size derive from that table, while D and trimming were established from the DNA sequence. This sample gives 200,000 or so clones in total; roughly 85% of them show up just once. The top ten clones comprise under 3.5% of the sample.

The data are from a study of blood T cell repertoires in COVID-19 (dated by TCRdb to 2019 to 2021). Regarding the research as a whole: Samples from collaborators originated in the United States, Italy and Spain and spanned both the acute and convalescent phases of COVID-19. Sample metadata almost always included a de-identified subject ID, COVID-19 status, age in years and sex. The samples were drawn from the first 160 participants of the ongoing ImmuneRACE study and from roughly 1,300 subjects provided by 6 global collaborators. HLA class I and class II types, where available, came from metadata supplied by the sample provider rather than from assay-based typing. Subjects who had been exposed to COVID-19, were actively infected with it, or had recovered from it provided the deeply sampled blood TCRbeta repertoires that made up the dataset. The prospective study material was composed of cDNA or gDNA derived from T cells, B-cell-depleted T cells, or PBMCs. The repertoires were released in a freely available public database meant as a resource for research on the immune response to SARS-CoV-2.

Broad study findings and their caveats: Clinical and demographic metadata were provided uncurated, with the amount varying by source and participant.

From V the trimming removes 5 bases and from J it removes 1 base, while the gene matches leave 6 bases of the junction unaccounted for. The CDR3 has 16 amino acids, counting the end cysteine and phenylalanine. Only the CDR3 portion is preserved as DNA: 48 bases, with reading frame beginning at the first base. Per the germline V gene (reference sequence), SEHNR is the CDR1 and FQNEAQ is the CDR2. A second Seattle source provided samples from volunteer blood donors who had recovered from COVID-19. Collaborating institutions collected whole blood in K2EDTA tubes following their own protocols. For TCRbeta analysis, collaborator samples were shipped as frozen whole blood, as isolated PBMCs, or as DNA extracted from either sample type.

Material: peripheral blood. The origin of this receptor is a middle-aged man who had recovered from COVID-19. Recombination linked TRBV7-9 to TRBJ1-1; 11 middle bases align to TRBD1. The encoded CDR3 is CASSLGQGASNTEAFF. In nucleotide form, the sequence is TGTGCCAGCAGCCTCGGACAGGGGGCGTCGAACACTGAAGCTTTCTTT.